This entry concerns a single T cell receptor (beta chain). Its antigen is not known. The sample comes from a study of shared clonotypes between healthy human individuals. Using around 200 ng DNA, 25,000 to 35,000 T cell genomes, the sorted-subset replicate PCRs were run. Original methodology: With immunoSEQ giving junction-only sequences and no quality scores, filtering differed. Profiled with immunoSEQ multiplex PCR; TCRdb holds only in-frame clones, not every one. V and J calls and clone size come straight from that table; D and trimming were deduced from the DNA. The table records roughly 1,800,000 clones, over 85% of them present only once. Naive CD8 cells were CD45RO-negative, positively selected for CCR7, excluding terminally differentiated effector memory CD45RA+ cells. Findings of the study overall: Clonotypes which were not shared had lower generation probabilities than clonotypes that all four donors shared. Some naive CD4 clonotypes, 4.5% to 5.5%, turned up in common across a handful of donors.

Looked up from germline, CDR1 is SEHNR and CDR2 is FQNEAQ (reference sequence). V dropped 6 bases and J dropped 3; count of bases not matched to a gene: 3. The CDR3 spans 13 residues. Input material: naive CD8+ T cells sorted from blood. The V call is TRBV7-9, the J call TRBJ2-7, with 9 bases matching TRBD2. This clonotype was obtained from a man aged 18-30 years in good health. Here the CDR3 DNA reads TGTGCCAGCAGGACTAGCGGACGCTACGAGCAGTACTTC. Its protein is CASRTSGRYEQYF.